This T cell receptor beta chain is drawn from a study of CD8+ T cells in alopecia areata. On the study more broadly: Treated patients swallowed 5 to 10 mg of oral tofacitinib twice daily.

This clone appeared a single time. The CDR3 consists of 15 residues. Germline CDR1 and CDR2: GTSNPN and SVGIG (reference sequence). Trimming at V came to 0 bases and at J to 5 bases, leaving 4 bases not matched to a gene. Sequencing relied on a cDNA template that was reverse transcribed from extracted RNA. Repertoires were generated with immunoSEQ multiplex PCR, while TCRdb's copy carries only in-frame clones and drops some. In the table there are about 200,000 clones, about three fifths of which are singletons. The chain recombines TRBV30 with TRBJ2-7; 13 positions agree with TRBD2. This specimen was CD4+ T cells sorted from blood, taken at week 0. The receptor comes from a human donor with alopecia areata. CDR3 sequence: CAWSVGTSGIDEQYF. The CDR3 region has the DNA TGTGCCTGGAGTGTGGGGACTAGCGGGATCGACGAGCAGTACTTC.